Below, one T cell receptor beta chain is given with its context. Its antigen is unknown. Germline-derived CDR1 and CDR2 are SGDLS and YYNGEE. V lost 2 bases and J lost 4; bases outside the gene matches: 14. The CDR3 extends over 18 amino acids. The sample comes from a study of cytomegalovirus exposure and HLA in healthy donors. Study-wide points: Most sequenced TCRs were rare (though some public TCRs occurred in many donors). TCR beta chains numbering more than 150 were designated cytomegalovirus-associated.

Clones were sequenced by immunoSEQ multiplex PCR, and TCRdb holds only the in-frame ones, with some missing. This table has a few hundred thousand clones, 88% appearing once. The donors were members of the validation cohort comprising about 130 subjects, separate from the roughly 700-subject first cohort. The V call is TRBV9, the J call TRBJ1-2; 10 bases agree with TRBD1. This TCR was sampled from a woman aged 18-29 years in good health and CMV-seronegative. What was sequenced was PBMCs. The CDR3 region is CASSVSSRPGQGIYGYTF. CDR3 nucleotide sequence: TGTGCCAGCAGCGTGAGCAGTAGACCGGGACAGGGGATCTATGGCTACACCTTC.